This T cell receptor beta chain was sequenced for a study of OX40 agonist ivuxolimab in advanced cancers. Study as a whole: At about 81% male, the cohort had a mean age of approximately 64 years, ranging from about 20 to 79. Therapy given before enrollment (anti-PD-1, anti-PD-L1 or anti-CTLA-4) was allowed, and around 44% had some.

The CDR3 has 14 residues. V was cut by 3 bases and J by 16 bases, with 22 bases left in between. Germline lookup yields CDR1 LNHDA and CDR2 SQIVND (reference sequence). Only in-frame clones appear in the TCRdb table, and some are missing; sequencing was by immunoSEQ multiplex PCR. The sample contains more than 20,000 clones, roughly 85% of which appear only once. Cycle 7 day 1, cycle 4 day 1, and baseline were the timepoints at which blood was sampled. This clonotype originated in an adult with an advanced solid tumor such as melanoma, head and neck, liver or kidney cancer. Sequencing used CD4+ or CD8+ T cells sorted from blood, obtained in a trial of the OX40 agonist ivuxolimab. The chain joins TRBV19 to TRBJ2-1, with D possibly matching TRBD2 (7 bases). The CDR3, as DNA: TGTGCCAGTAGTATTGACCGTGGGAGGGGGAGTTACTTCTTC. This sequence encodes CASSIDRGRGSYFF.